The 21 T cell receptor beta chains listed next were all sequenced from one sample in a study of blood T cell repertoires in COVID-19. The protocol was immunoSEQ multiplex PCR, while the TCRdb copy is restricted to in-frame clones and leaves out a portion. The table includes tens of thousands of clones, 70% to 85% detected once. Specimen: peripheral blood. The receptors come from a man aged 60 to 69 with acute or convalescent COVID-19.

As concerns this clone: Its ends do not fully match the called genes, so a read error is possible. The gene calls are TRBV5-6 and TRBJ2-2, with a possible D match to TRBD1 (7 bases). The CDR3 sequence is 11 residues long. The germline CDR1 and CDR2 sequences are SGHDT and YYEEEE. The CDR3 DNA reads TGTGCCAGCACCATGGGGGGACAGCAAGTTTTT. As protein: CASTMGGQQVF.

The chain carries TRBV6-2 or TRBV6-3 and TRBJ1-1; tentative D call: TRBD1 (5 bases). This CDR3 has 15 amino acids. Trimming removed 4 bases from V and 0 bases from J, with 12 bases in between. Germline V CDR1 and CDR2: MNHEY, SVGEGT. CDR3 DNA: TGTGCCAGCAGTTGGAGGGGACGGATGAACACTGAAGCTTTCTTT. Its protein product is CASSWRGRMNTEAFF.

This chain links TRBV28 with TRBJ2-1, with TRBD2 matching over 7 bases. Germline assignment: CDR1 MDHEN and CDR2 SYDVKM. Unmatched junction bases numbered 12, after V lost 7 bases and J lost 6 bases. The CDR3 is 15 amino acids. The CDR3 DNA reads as TGTGCCAGCACCCCTTCGGGAGGTCGGGGCAATGAGCAGTTCTTC. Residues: CASTPSGGRGNEQFF. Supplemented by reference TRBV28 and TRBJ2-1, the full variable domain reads DVKVTQSSRYLVKRTGEKVFLECVQDMDHENMFWYRQDPGLGLRLIYFSYDVKMKEKGDIPEGYSVSREKKERFSLILESASTNQTSMYLCASTPSGGRGNEQFFGPGTRLTVL.

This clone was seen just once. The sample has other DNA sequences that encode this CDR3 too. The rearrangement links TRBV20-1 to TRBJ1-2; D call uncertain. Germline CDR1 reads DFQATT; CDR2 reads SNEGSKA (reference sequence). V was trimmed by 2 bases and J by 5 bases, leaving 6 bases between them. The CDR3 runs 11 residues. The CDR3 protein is CSARSGYGYTF. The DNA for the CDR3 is TGCAGTGCTAGATCGGGTTATGGCTACACCTTC.

The CDR3 DNA reads TGTGCCAGCAGCTTTAATAGCAATCAGCCCCAGCATTTT. It translates to CASSFNSNQPQHF. This chain uses TRBV7-8 with TRBJ1-5; no firm D call. CDR3 length: 13 amino acids. V was clipped by 3 bases and J by 0 bases, with 3 bases between them. Germline V gene lookup returns CDR1 SGHVS and CDR2 FQNEAQ.

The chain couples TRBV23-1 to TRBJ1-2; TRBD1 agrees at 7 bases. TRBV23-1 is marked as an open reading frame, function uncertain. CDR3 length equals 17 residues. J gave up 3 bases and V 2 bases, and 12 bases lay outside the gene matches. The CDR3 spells CASSQGQGGPEDYGYTF. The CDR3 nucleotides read TGCGCCAGCAGTCAAGGGCAGGGGGGCCCCGAGGACTATGGCTACACCTTC.

The CDR3 region has the DNA TGTGCCAGCAGTTTGGGACAGATACCTCCCTACGAGCAGTACTTC. Its translation: CASSLGQIPPYEQYF. The V and J genes are TRBV28 and TRBJ2-7, with 7 positions matching TRBD1. Germline V gene sequence: CDR1 MDHEN, CDR2 SYDVKM. The CDR3 length is 15 residues. Trimming took 3 bases from V and 2 from J; bases not matched to a gene: 7.

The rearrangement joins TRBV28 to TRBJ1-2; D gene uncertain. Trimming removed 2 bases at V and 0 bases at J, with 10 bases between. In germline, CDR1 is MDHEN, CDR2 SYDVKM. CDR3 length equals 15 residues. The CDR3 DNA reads TGTGCCAGCAGTTTAGTTTCCAGATCTAACTATGGCTACACCTTC. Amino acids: CASSLVSRSNYGYTF.

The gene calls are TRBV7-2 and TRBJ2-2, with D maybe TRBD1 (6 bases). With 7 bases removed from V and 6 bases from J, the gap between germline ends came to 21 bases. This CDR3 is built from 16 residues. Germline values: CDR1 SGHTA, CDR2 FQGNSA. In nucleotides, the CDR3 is TGTGCCAGCACCGTAGGGGGTGGGGGATTAGCCGGGGAGCTGTTTTTT. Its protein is CASTVGGGGLAGELFF.

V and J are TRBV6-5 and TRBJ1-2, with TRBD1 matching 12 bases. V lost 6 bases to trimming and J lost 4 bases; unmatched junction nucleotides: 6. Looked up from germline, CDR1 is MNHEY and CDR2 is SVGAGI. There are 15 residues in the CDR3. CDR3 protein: CASSKGQGAGYGYTF. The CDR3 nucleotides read TGTGCCAGCAGCAAGGGACAGGGGGCCGGCTATGGCTACACCTTC.

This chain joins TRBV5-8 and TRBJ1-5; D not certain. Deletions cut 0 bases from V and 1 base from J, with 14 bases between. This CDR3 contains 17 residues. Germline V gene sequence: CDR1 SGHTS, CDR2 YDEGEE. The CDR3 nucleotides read TGTGCCAGCAGCTTGGAGAAGGTATCGGGAAGCAATCAGCCCCAGCATTTT. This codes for CASSLEKVSGSNQPQHF.

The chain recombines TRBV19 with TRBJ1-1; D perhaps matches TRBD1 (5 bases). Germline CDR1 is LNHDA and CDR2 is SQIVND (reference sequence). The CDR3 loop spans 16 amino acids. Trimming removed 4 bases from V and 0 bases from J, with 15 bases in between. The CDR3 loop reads CASSKKSTVMNTEAFF. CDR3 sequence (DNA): TGTGCCAGTAGTAAAAAATCGACAGTCATGAACACTGAAGCTTTCTTT.

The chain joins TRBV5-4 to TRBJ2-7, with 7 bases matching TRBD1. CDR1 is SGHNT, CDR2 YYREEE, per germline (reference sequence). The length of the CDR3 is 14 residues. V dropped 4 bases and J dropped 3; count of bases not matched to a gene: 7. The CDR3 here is CASSTATGVYEQYF. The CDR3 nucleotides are TGTGCCAGCAGCACCGCAACAGGGGTCTACGAGCAGTACTTC.

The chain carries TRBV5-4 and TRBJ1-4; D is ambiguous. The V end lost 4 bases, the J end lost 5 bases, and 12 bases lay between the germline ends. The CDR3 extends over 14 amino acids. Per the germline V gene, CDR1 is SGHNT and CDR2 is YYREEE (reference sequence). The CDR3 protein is CASSPAGNNEKLFF. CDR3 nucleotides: TGTGCCAGCAGCCCGGCCGGGAACAATGAAAAACTGTTTTTT.

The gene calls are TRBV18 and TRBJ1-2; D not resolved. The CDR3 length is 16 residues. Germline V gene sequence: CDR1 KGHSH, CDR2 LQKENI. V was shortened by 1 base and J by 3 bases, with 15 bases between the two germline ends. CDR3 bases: TGTGCCAGCTCACCACTAGAAAGCCAGCGGTACTATGGCTACACCTTC. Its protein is CASSPLESQRYYGYTF.

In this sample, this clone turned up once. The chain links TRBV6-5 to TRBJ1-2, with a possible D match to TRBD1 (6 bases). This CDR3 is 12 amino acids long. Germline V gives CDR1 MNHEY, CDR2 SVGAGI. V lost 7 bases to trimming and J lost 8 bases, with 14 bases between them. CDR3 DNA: TGTGCCAGCACCGACACACAGGGAGGCTACACCTTC. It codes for CASTDTQGGYTF.

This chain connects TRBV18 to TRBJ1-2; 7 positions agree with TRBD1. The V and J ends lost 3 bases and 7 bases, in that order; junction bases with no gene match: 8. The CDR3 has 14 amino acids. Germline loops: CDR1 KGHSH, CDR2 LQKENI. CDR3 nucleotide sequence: TGTGCCAGCTCACCTAGGACAGGTACACCTGGCTACACCTTC. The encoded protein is CASSPRTGTPGYTF. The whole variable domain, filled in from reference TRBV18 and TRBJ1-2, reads NAGVMQNPRHLVRRRGQEARLRCSPMKGHSHVYWYRQLPEEGLKFMVYLQKENIIDESGMPKERFSAEFPKEGPSILRIQQVVRGDSAAYFCASSPRTGTPGYTFGSGTRLTVV.

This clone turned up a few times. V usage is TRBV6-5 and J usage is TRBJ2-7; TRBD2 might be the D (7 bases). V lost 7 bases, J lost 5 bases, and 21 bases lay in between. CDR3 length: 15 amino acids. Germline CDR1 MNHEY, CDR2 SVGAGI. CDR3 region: CASTNRNGGRNEQYF. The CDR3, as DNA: TGTGCCAGCACCAACAGAAACGGGGGGCGCAACGAGCAGTACTTC.

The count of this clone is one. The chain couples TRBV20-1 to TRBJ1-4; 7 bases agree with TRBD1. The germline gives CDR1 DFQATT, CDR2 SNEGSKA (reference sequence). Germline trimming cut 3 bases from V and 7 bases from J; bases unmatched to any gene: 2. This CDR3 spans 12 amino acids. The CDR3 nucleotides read TGCAGTGCTAGTAGGGGGCGTGAAAAACTGTTTTTT. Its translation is CSASRGREKLFF.

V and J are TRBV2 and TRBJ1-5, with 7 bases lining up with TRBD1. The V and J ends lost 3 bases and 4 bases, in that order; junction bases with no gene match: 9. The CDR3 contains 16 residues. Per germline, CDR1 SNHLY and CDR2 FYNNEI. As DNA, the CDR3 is TGTGCCAGCAGTGAGACAGGGACCGCGATGAATCAGCCCCAGCATTTT. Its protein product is CASSETGTAMNQPQHF.

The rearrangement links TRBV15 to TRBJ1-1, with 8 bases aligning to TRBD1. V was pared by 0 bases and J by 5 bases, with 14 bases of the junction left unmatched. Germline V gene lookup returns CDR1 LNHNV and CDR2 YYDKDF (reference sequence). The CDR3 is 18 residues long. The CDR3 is CATSRDGSLWGDRTEAFF. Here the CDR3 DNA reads TGTGCCACCAGCAGAGATGGGAGCCTCTGGGGGGACAGGACTGAAGCTTTCTTT.